The 31 T cell receptor beta chains listed next were all sequenced from one sample in a study of blood T cells in healthy people across ages. Primed by a sample-barcoded 5' primer and a J-beta primer mix, a second PCR proceeded for 7 to 11 cycles. Each CDR3 protein is one row after TCRdb ran MiXCR on the 5' RACE reads. The sample includes 600,000 to 800,000 distinct CDR3 sequences, 45% to 60% seen only once; the top ten take approximately 13%. Sequencing was carried out using blood. The receptors were gathered from a woman of 80 years or more in good health.

CDR3 protein: CASRLGAGQGSDTQYF. The CDR3 nucleotides read TGTGCCAGCCGACTAGGGGCGGGACAGGGGTCAGATACGCAGTATTTT. The chain is built from TRBV7-2 and TRBJ2-3; 10 bases are a match to TRBD1. The CDR3 loop spans 16 amino acids. CDR1 and CDR2 (germline): SGHTA, FQGNSA. The trim removed 8 bases at V and 4 bases at J, leaving 12 bases unmatched.

This chain joins TRBV29-1 and TRBJ1-6; D remains ambiguous. CDR1 is SQVTM, CDR2 ANQGSEA, per germline. Deletions cut 5 bases from V and 0 bases from J, with 5 bases between. This CDR3 is 13 amino acids long. CDR3 loop: CSVKDSYNSPLHF. The CDR3 nucleotides are TGCAGCGTTAAGGACTCCTATAATTCACCCCTCCACTTT.

The chain links TRBV28 to TRBJ2-7; 7 nucleotides align to TRBD1. This CDR3 is built from 15 residues. Unmatched junction bases numbered 11, after V lost 6 bases and J lost 3 bases. Germline values: CDR1 MDHEN, CDR2 SYDVKM. CDR3 nucleotides: TGTGCCAGCAGGTCCCCCAGACAGGGCGGCTACGAGCAGTACTTC. This translates into CASRSPRQGGYEQYF.

The J gene is TRBJ1-3, the V gene TRBV20-1, with 8 bases lining up with TRBD1. The CDR3 covers 14 residues. Germline V gene lookup returns CDR1 DFQATT and CDR2 SNEGSKA (reference sequence). Unmatched junction bases numbered 3, after V lost 5 bases and J lost 0 bases. This chain's CDR3 is CSAQGAASGNTIYF. The CDR3, as DNA: TGCAGTGCTCAGGGGGCTGCCTCTGGAAACACCATATATTTT.

This sequence joins TRBV5-1 and TRBJ2-1; possible D gene TRBD2, 6 bases. CDR1 and CDR2 (germline): SGHRS, YFSETQ. V was cut by 3 bases and J by 4 bases, with 14 bases left in between. This CDR3 region has 15 residues. The CDR3 bases are TGCGCCAGCAGCTGGGAACCAGGAGGGTACAATGAGCAGTTCTTC. As protein: CASSWEPGGYNEQFF. Full variable domain (rest looked up from reference TRBV5-1 and TRBJ2-1): KAGVTQTPRYLIKTRGQQVTLSCSPISGHRSVSWYQQTPGQGLQFLFEYFSETQRNKGNFPGRFSGRQFSNSRSEMNVSTLELGDSALYLCASSWEPGGYNEQFFGPGTRLTVL.

This clonotype was observed a single time. The chain combines TRBV20-1 with TRBJ1-2; TRBD1 aligns across 8 bases. In germline, CDR1 is DFQATT, CDR2 SNEGSKA (reference sequence). V lost 0 bases, J lost 6 bases, and 6 bases stayed unmatched. The CDR3 runs to 14 residues. CDR3 sequence (DNA): TGCAGTGCTAGAGATCGCAGGGGGCTCCATGGCTACACCTTC. This sequence encodes CSARDRRGLHGYTF.

Worth noting for this clonotype: A much larger clonotype is one base distant, so this may be a read error. The chain carries TRBV28 and TRBJ2-3, with 8 bases aligning to TRBD1. CDR1 is MDHEN and CDR2 is SYDVKM in the germline V gene. V gave up 5 bases and J gave up 7 bases; unmatched junction bases: 8. The CDR3 has 14 residues. CDR3 nucleotide sequence: TGTGCCAGCAGTGCCGCAGGGGGCAGGTATACGCAGTATTTT. This encodes CASSAAGGRYTQYF.

This clonotype was recorded many times. This chain joins TRBV28 and TRBJ2-3; no definite D call. In germline, CDR1 is MDHEN, CDR2 SYDVKM. The CDR3 covers 16 residues. Trimming removed 6 bases from V and 4 bases from J, with 20 bases in between. In DNA, the CDR3 is TGTGCCAGCAGAAACTCTAGGGCCCCTTTGGCAGATACGCAGTATTTT. Translated, it gives CASRNSRAPLADTQYF.

On this clonotype itself: A single base separates this from a much larger clone, so it may be a read error. The genes are TRBV5-1 and TRBJ2-3; the D call may be TRBD1 or TRBD2 (6 bases each). Germline loops: CDR1 SGHRS, CDR2 YFSETQ. This CDR3 comprises 16 residues. Trimming cost V 2 bases and J 3 bases, with 16 bases left between them. DNA for the CDR3: TGCGCCAGCAGCTTAGGGACACGTCGGGGGACAGATACGCAGTATTTT. Amino acid sequence: CASSLGTRRGTDTQYF.

The chain carries TRBV7-9 and TRBJ1-2; TRBD1 matches 12 bases. V dropped 2 bases and J dropped 9; count of bases not matched to a gene: 4. Looked up from germline, CDR1 is SEHNR and CDR2 is FQNEAQ (reference sequence). The CDR3 totals 14 residues. CDR3 protein: CASSLLGTGGRYTF. For the CDR3, the DNA is TGTGCCAGCAGCTTATTAGGGACAGGGGGCCGCTACACCTTC.

The table lists this clonotype with a few counts. The V and J genes are TRBV6-1 and TRBJ2-5; 10 bases agree with TRBD1. The CDR3 consists of 14 residues. The junction had 3 bases not matched to a gene; V was cut back by 8 bases and J by 0 bases. CDR1 and CDR2 (germline): MNHNS, SASEGT. CDR3 protein: CASRGQGYQETQYF. As DNA, the CDR3 is TGTGCCAGCCGGGGACAGGGGTACCAAGAGACCCAGTACTTC.

This clonotype was counted only a few times. V and J are TRBV11-2 and TRBJ2-6, with no clear D. This CDR3 region has 14 residues. Deletions cut 7 bases from V and 4 bases from J, with 11 bases between. The germline gives CDR1 SGHAT, CDR2 FQNNGV. The CDR3, as DNA: TGTGCCAGCACGCTTTTTAGAGGGGCCAACGTCCTGACTTTC. Translation gives CASTLFRGANVLTF.

This chain uses TRBV7-2 with TRBJ2-5; a weak D match, TRBD2 (5 bases). In germline, CDR1 is SGHTA, CDR2 FQGNSA. Trimming removed 8 bases from V and 2 bases from J, with 12 bases in between. This CDR3 has 13 residues. CDR3 nucleotide sequence: TGTGCCAGCGAGAGACTACCTCAAGAGACCCAGTACTTC. This gives the protein CASERLPQETQYF.

This clonotype was seen more than once but under ten times. This chain joins TRBV5-1 and TRBJ1-1; TRBD1 is a possible D gene (6 bases). The CDR3 has 15 residues. Trimming cost V 0 bases and J 6 bases, with 15 bases left between them. Germline V gene sequence: CDR1 SGHRS, CDR2 YFSETQ. CDR3 in amino acids: CASSLVSRGGSEAFF. CDR3 sequence (DNA): TGCGCCAGCAGCTTGGTTAGCAGGGGAGGGTCTGAAGCTTTCTTT.

This clonotype was observed many times. The chain links TRBV28 to TRBJ2-1, with 8 nucleotides matching TRBD2. After removal of 6 bases from V and 15 bases from J, the junction contained 13 bases not matched to a gene. The CDR3 is made up of 13 amino acids. CDR1 is MDHEN, CDR2 SYDVKM, per germline. Here the CDR3 DNA reads TGTGCCAGCAGCACTCTCGGGACTAGATTTGCGTTCTTC. Translation gives CASSTLGTRFAFF.

The gene calls are TRBV2 and TRBJ1-5, with TRBD1 as a possible D gene (5 bases). The CDR3 runs to 14 residues. The V gene lost 5 bases and the J gene lost 1 base, with 9 bases spanning the gap. Germline CDR1 is SNHLY and CDR2 is FYNNEI. In DNA form, the CDR3 reads TGTGCCAGCAGTTTGGACAAGAGCAATCAGCCCCAGCATTTT. It yields the protein CASSLDKSNQPQHF. Supplemented by reference TRBV2 and TRBJ1-5, the full variable domain reads EPEVTQTPSHQVTQMGQEVILRCVPISNHLYFYWYRQILGQKVEFLVSFYNNEISEKSEIFDDQFSVERPDGSNFTLKIRSTKLEDSAMYFCASSLDKSNQPQHFGDGTRLSIL.

A single count supports this clonotype. Being one base from a much bigger clone, this may be a read error. The rearrangement links TRBV7-2 to TRBJ2-1; no clear D. Germline CDR1 SGHTA, CDR2 FQGNSA. The CDR3 is made up of 16 amino acids. V lost 2 bases and J lost 6, with 17 bases in between. Here the CDR3 DNA reads TGTGCCAGCAGCTTATCACCGGGCTCATCGGTCAATGAGCAGTTCTTC. Translation gives CASSLSPGSSVNEQFF.

This clonotype has only a few counts. This sequence may be a read error, since a much larger clone differs from it by one base. V is TRBV12-3 or TRBV12-4 and J is TRBJ2-5; 10 bases agree with TRBD1. V was clipped by 3 bases and J by 11 bases; unmatched bases: 9. There are 14 residues in the CDR3. The CDR3 region is CASSFGTGVSEQYF. The CDR3 DNA is TGTGCCAGCAGTTTTGGGACAGGGGTTAGTGAGCAGTACTTC.

To note about this clonotype: A much larger clonotype is one base distant, so this may be a read error. The chain employs TRBV29-1 and TRBJ2-3; 9 bases are shared with TRBD2. This CDR3 comprises 14 residues. V was pared by 3 bases and J by 4 bases, with 5 bases of the junction left unmatched. The germline gives CDR1 SQVTM, CDR2 ANQGSEA. The chain's CDR3 is CSVERGGLADTQYF. The CDR3, as DNA: TGCAGCGTTGAGCGGGGGGGCTTGGCAGATACGCAGTATTTT.

The V gene is TRBV20-1, the J gene TRBJ2-1, with 12 bases identical to TRBD2. The CDR3 totals 15 residues. Germline trimming cut 2 bases from V and 5 bases from J; bases unmatched to any gene: 4. Germline assignment: CDR1 DFQATT and CDR2 SNEGSKA (reference sequence). CDR3 sequence reads: CSARPTSGRNNEQFF. The CDR3 region has the DNA TGCAGTGCTAGACCTACTAGCGGGAGGAACAATGAGCAGTTCTTC.

In this sample, this clonotype turned up a few times. The chain combines TRBV18 with TRBJ1-5, with D unclear. Germline V gene lookup returns CDR1 KGHSH and CDR2 LQKENI. The V and J ends lost 2 bases and 2 bases respectively, with 10 bases between them. The CDR3 loop spans 15 amino acids. CDR3 sequence: CASSPSPRGNQPQHF. CDR3 in DNA: TGTGCCAGCTCACCATCCCCGAGGGGCAATCAGCCCCAGCATTTT. The full variable domain, completed using reference TRBV18 and TRBJ1-5, is NAGVMQNPRHLVRRRGQEARLRCSPMKGHSHVYWYRQLPEEGLKFMVYLQKENIIDESGMPKERFSAEFPKEGPSILRIQQVVRGDSAAYFCASSPSPRGNQPQHFGDGTRLSIL.

This sequence joins TRBV20-1 and TRBJ2-2; 9 bases are a match to TRBD1. CDR3 size: 13 residues. Germline CDR1 reads DFQATT; CDR2 reads SNEGSKA (reference sequence). With V trimmed by 6 bases and J by 5 bases, 4 bases remained unmatched. CDR3 in amino acids: CSAYRGRTGELFF. The CDR3 DNA reads TGCAGTGCATACAGGGGGCGAACCGGGGAGCTGTTTTTT.

This rearrangement joins TRBV6-1 to TRBJ2-1; TRBD1 aligns across 8 bases. Germline CDR1 and CDR2: MNHNS and SASEGT. V lost 8 bases to trimming and J lost 0 bases; unmatched junction nucleotides: 6. The CDR3 length is 15 residues. In DNA, the CDR3 is TGTGCCAGCGGAGCCGACAGGGGCTCCTACAATGAGCAGTTCTTC. Translation gives CASGADRGSYNEQFF.

The V gene is TRBV9, the J gene TRBJ2-6; D is undetermined. This CDR3 region has 14 residues. CDR1 is SGDLS, CDR2 YYNGEE, per germline. Trimming left V 3 bases short and J 3 bases short, with 7 bases between. The CDR3 is CASSAQSGANVLTF. In DNA, the CDR3 is TGTGCCAGCAGCGCGCAGAGTGGGGCCAACGTCCTGACTTTC.

This clonotype was counted many times. This chain links TRBV4-2 with TRBJ2-3; D is ambiguous. V lost 3 bases and J lost 5, with 12 bases in between. The CDR3 covers 14 residues. CDR1 is LGHNA, CDR2 YNFKEQ, per germline. The CDR3 region is CASSQGPQVDTQYF. CDR3 nucleotides: TGTGCCAGCAGCCAGGGCCCTCAAGTAGATACGCAGTATTTT.

The chain joins TRBV29-1 to TRBJ2-2; TRBD2 might be the D (6 bases). Germline lookup yields CDR1 SQVTM and CDR2 ANQGSEA. The CDR3 contains 14 residues. V was shortened by 4 bases and J by 7 bases, with 16 bases between the two germline ends. This CDR3 reads CSVAGGMVVGELFF. The CDR3 region has the DNA TGCAGCGTTGCTGGCGGGATGGTAGTCGGGGAGCTGTTTTTT.

The V gene is TRBV10-3, the J gene TRBJ1-5; 7 nucleotides line up with TRBD1. The germline CDR1 and CDR2 sequences are ENHRY and SYGVKD. The CDR3 spans 15 residues. With V trimmed by 0 bases and J by 6 bases, 5 bases remained unmatched. The chain's CDR3 is CAISESRGHGQPQHF. The CDR3 DNA reads as TGTGCCATCAGTGAGTCAAGGGGGCATGGTCAGCCCCAGCATTTT.

Of note for this clonotype: This may arise from a read error, as a much more abundant clone is one base away. The chain combines TRBV28 with TRBJ2-1, with D unclear. Germline V CDR1 and CDR2: MDHEN, SYDVKM. The CDR3 totals 13 residues. CDR3 sequence: CVSTQIPYNEQFF. The CDR3 nucleotides read TGTGTCAGCACCCAGATTCCGTACAATGAGCAGTTCTTC.

This clonotype has ten or more counts. The chain couples TRBV28 to TRBJ2-5, with a tentative D call TRBD2 (5 bases). The CDR3 extends over 15 amino acids. Trimming left V 4 bases short and J 2 bases short, with 14 bases between. Germline V gene lookup returns CDR1 MDHEN and CDR2 SYDVKM. The CDR3: CASSSPRGMQETQYF. In nucleotides, the CDR3 is TGTGCCAGCAGTTCACCCCGGGGTATGCAAGAGACCCAGTACTTC.

This clonotype was seen many times. The chain joins TRBV20-1 to TRBJ2-7; weak D call: TRBD1 (6 bases). The CDR3 sequence is 9 residues long. V shed 5 bases and J shed 12 bases, with 11 bases lying between them. Per germline, CDR1 DFQATT and CDR2 SNEGSKA (reference sequence). The CDR3 reads CSAPDSRYF. CDR3 DNA: TGCAGTGCTCCGGACAGTCGGTACTTC.

This clonotype was detected only a few times. J is TRBJ2-1 and V is TRBV7-3; D may match TRBD1 or TRBD2 (6 bases each). The CDR3 loop spans 15 amino acids. Trimming cost V 4 bases and J 6 bases, with 16 bases left between them. The germline V gene has CDR1 SGHTA and CDR2 FQGTGA. The CDR3 loop reads CASSSGAERGNEQFF. In DNA, the CDR3 is TGTGCCAGCAGCTCGGGGGCCGAACGGGGCAATGAGCAGTTCTTC.